The TCR beta chain described here comes from a study of Graves' ophthalmopathy and Graves' hyperthyroidism (dated by TCRdb to the late 2010s). With respect to the entire study: Peripheral blood was collected before any treatment was given, at the time of initial diagnosis. To tell Graves' ophthalmopathy apart from Graves' hyperthyroidism, and to predict which patients would progress to ophthalmopathy, the study relied on TCR beta repertoire signatures. In total, approximately 130 blood samples were TCR-sequenced: under 45 ophthalmopathy, some 80 hyperthyroidism and roughly 17 hyperthyroidism-to-ophthalmopathy patients. To explore V-J signatures that separate ophthalmopathy from hyperthyroidism, a discovery set of approximately 100 patients was enrolled, consisting of 43 with ophthalmopathy and around 57 with stable hyperthyroidism. An independent validation cohort was composed of around 19 hyperthyroidism patients and around 16 patients who later progressed from hyperthyroidism to ophthalmopathy. In five or six hyperthyroidism patients, the T-cell repertoires found in thyroid tissue were compared with those found in blood. After sampling, hyperthyroidism patients received methimazole starting at 30 mg daily, and ophthalmopathy patients received high-dose intravenous methylprednisolone. What the research found in general, with its limitations: No statistical method was used to predetermine the sample size, and group allocation was not hidden from the investigators. Among expanded thyroid clonotypes with frequency above 0.001, most also showed up in blood, which suggests that blood repertoires may reflect the thyroid immune response. Ophthalmopathy was separated from stable hyperthyroidism by the 13-signature model with roughly 87% sensitivity and about 81% specificity in cross-validation and with 80%/75% in the test set. In validation, the model predicted ophthalmopathy progression with about 70% sensitivity and about 73% specificity; some 13 predicted patients were CT-confirmed with GO in a median of about 6.1 months.

Ophthalmopathy patients had moderately to severely active disease, Clinical Activity Score of at least 3, NOSPECS grade of at least 4, and disease duration under 3 months. Patients with other autoimmune diseases, uncontrolled infections, pregnancy or lactation were excluded from the study. Clinical symptoms, serum thyroxine, TRAb, thyroid ultrasound and orbital computed tomography were used for diagnosis. Ficoll-Paque density gradient centrifugation was used to isolate PBMCs from 8 to 10 ml of fresh peripheral blood. Total RNA was extracted using Trizol reagent, and RNA quality was checked on an Agilent 2100 Bioanalyzer. CDR1 SGHVS and CDR2 FNYEAQ are derived from the germline V gene. V gives up 4 bases and J gives up 5 bases, and the segment between their germline ends measures 19 bases. The CDR3 goes from the cysteine to the phenylalanine over 16 residues. Only the CDR3 DNA stays, 48 bases, in frame from base 1.

TCR beta CDR3 regions were amplified from RNA transcripts for repertoire sequencing. A first-round RT-PCR used HTBI primers with the Qiagen OneStep RT-PCR kit, followed by a second-round multiplex PCR, size selection and purification. Libraries were sequenced on an Illumina HiSeq2000 using paired-end 100 bp reads. The authors' pipeline ran thus. SOAPnuke was used to process the reads, throwing out any read that had adapters, had uncalled bases, had a mean Phred below 15, or lacked an exact constant-primer or identifier match. COPE v1.2.5 was used to merge the high-quality paired reads. Each unique nucleotide sequence was defined as a clonotype, and clonotypes were aligned to IMGT TRB V, D and J references with MiTCR v1.1. The analysis was limited to V-J combinations with a frequency above 0.0001, which together covered over 99% of the repertoires. For each V-J combination, a TCR clonal expansion and chaos score was defined as the ratio of F50 clonal expansion to chaos observed in the TCRdist matrix. Welch's t-statistics and random forest were used to reduce the features to 10 to 15 V-J combinations, which were then used as input to a naive Bayes classifier. The Morisita-Horn index was used to measure how similar the thyroid and blood repertoires were. TCRdb reprocessing: public reads trimmed at Q25 with fastp, clones called with MiXCR, in-frame beta chains kept. Rows matching on CDR3 protein sequence are summarized as one entry with the most common DNA and genes. What appears here as the V and J calls and clone size reflects TCRdb's work, not the paper's. The sample profile shows about 740,000 distinct CDR3 sequences; roughly two fifths of them were found once. 44% of the sample lies in the top ten.

Remarks on this clonotype: Its binding antigen is unknown. No quality values exist for individual bases; no much larger clone is one base distant.

The TCR originated in an adult man with Graves' ophthalmopathy. The V and J segments used are TRBV7-6 and TRBJ2-3; the D segment could be TRBD2, given 5 matching bases. The material sequenced was peripheral blood. This receptor has the CDR3 CASSSLTQSAGDTQYF. The nucleotides are TGTGCCAGCAGCTCACTTACCCAAAGCGCGGGAGATACGCAGTATTTT.